These 7 T cell receptor beta chains were all obtained from the same sample, sequenced in a study of blood T cell repertoires in COVID-19. Method: immunoSEQ multiplex PCR; TCRdb's copy keeps in-frame clones and lacks some. The table shows roughly 63,000 clones, with over 75% occurring only once. What was sequenced was peripheral blood. These receptors were obtained from a human donor in a cohort sampled during active COVID-19.

The CDR3 loop reads CASSLGGGETQYF. The DNA for the CDR3 is TGTGCCAGCAGTTTAGGGGGAGGGGAGACCCAGTACTTC. The chain employs TRBV12-3 or TRBV12-4 and TRBJ2-5; the match to TRBD2 covers 7 bases. J lost 5 bases, V lost 1 base, and 1 base had no gene match. This CDR3 has 13 residues.

The rearrangement uses TRBV7-8 and TRBJ2-7, with a tentative D call TRBD2 (6 bases). Germline V gene lookup returns CDR1 SGHVS and CDR2 FQNEAQ. The CDR3 totals 16 residues. V lost 1 base to trimming and J lost 2 bases, with 15 bases between them. This CDR3 reads CASSLGGLIRTYEQYF. Here the CDR3 DNA reads TGTGCCAGCAGCTTAGGGGGACTCATCAGAACCTACGAGCAGTACTTC.

V and J are TRBV30 and TRBJ2-1; D gene uncertain. The CDR3 is 15 amino acids. V was shortened by 3 bases and J by 10 bases, with 22 bases between the two germline ends. Germline assignment: CDR1 GTSNPN and CDR2 SVGIG (reference sequence). In nucleotides, the CDR3 is TGTGCCTGGAGGAGTGGTGGTCTGAGCGCAGAGGAGCAGTTCTTC. This translates into CAWRSGGLSAEEQFF. The full variable domain, its missing parts supplied by reference TRBV30 and TRBJ2-1, is SQTIHQWPATLVQPVGSPLSLECTVEGTSNPNLYWYRQAAGRGLQLLFYSVGIGQISSEVPQNLSASRPQDRQFILSSKKLLLSDSGFYLCAWRSGGLSAEEQFFGPGTRLTVL.

This CDR3 is CASSESGLAGSYEQYF. CDR3 nucleotides: TGTGCCAGCAGTGAATCCGGACTAGCGGGCTCCTACGAGCAGTACTTC. The chain employs TRBV2 and TRBJ2-7; 11 bases line up with TRBD2. Germline CDR1 SNHLY, CDR2 FYNNEI. V lost 2 bases and J lost 0; bases outside the gene matches: 3. The CDR3 covers 16 residues.

V usage is TRBV19 and J usage is TRBJ1-1; 7 bases agree with TRBD1. V was clipped by 6 bases and J by 10 bases; unmatched bases: 11. The CDR3 consists of 13 residues. Germline V gene sequence: CDR1 LNHDA, CDR2 SQIVND (reference sequence). Here the CDR3 DNA reads TGTGCCAGTAGGCCGGACAGGTTGGGGACAGCTTTCTTT. Translated: CASRPDRLGTAFF.

This chain joins TRBV7-2 and TRBJ2-1; D is ambiguous. This CDR3 region has 14 residues. V lost 11 bases and J 7 bases, leaving 21 bases between the germline ends. Germline V gives CDR1 SGHTA, CDR2 FQGNSA. CDR3 loop: CAGRRDFTGNEQFF. Written as DNA, the CDR3 is TGTGCCGGCCGGAGAGACTTCACTGGGAATGAGCAGTTCTTC.

This clone was found once. The chain carries TRBV29-1 and TRBJ2-1; D ambiguous. This CDR3 comprises 12 residues. The V end was cut by 4 bases, the J end by 3 bases, with 7 bases between. Germline V lookup: CDR1 SQVTM, CDR2 ANQGSEA. The CDR3 DNA follows: TGCAGCGTTGGTCGGGTCTACAATGAGCAGTTCTTC. This translates into CSVGRVYNEQFF.